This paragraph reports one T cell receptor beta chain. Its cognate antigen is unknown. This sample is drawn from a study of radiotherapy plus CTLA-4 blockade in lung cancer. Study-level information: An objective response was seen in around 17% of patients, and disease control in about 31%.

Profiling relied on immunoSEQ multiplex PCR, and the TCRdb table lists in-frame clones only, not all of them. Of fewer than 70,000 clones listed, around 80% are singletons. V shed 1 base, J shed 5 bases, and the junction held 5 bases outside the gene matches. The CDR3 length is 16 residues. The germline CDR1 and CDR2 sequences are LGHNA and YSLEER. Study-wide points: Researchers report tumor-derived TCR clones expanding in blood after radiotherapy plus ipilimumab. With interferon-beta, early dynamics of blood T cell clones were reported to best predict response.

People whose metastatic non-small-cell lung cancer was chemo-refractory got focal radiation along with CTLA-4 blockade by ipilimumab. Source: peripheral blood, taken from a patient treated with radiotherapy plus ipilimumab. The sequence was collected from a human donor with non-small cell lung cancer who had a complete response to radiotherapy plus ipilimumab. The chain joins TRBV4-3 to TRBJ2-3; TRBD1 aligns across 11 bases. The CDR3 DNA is TGCGCCAGCAGCCAAGGGAGGACAGGGGGCCTAGATACGCAGTATTTT. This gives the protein CASSQGRTGGLDTQYF.